Listed below are T cell receptor beta chains from one sample, sequenced in a study of T-cell memory formation after mild COVID-19. TCRdb processed the 5' RACE reads anew with MiXCR; each CDR3 protein has one entry. Of approximately 440,000 distinct CDR3 sequences listed, around 18% are singletons. What was sequenced was PBMCs or a T cell subset sorted from them (not recorded which). The source of these receptors is an adult woman who had mild COVID-19 (a few samples of this study predate the infection). Cell type and time point are not known. Each CDR3 is given with its conserved first and last residue. The D gene is left open where the match is weak. Expanded clones are given a class, and other clones once, few, many or no size at all.

d_gene	v_gene	abundance	j_gene	CDR3nt	CDR3aa
-	TRBV27	-	TRBJ2-1	TGTGCCAGCAGTTCACTAGCTGCCTACAATGAGAAGTTCTTC	CASSSLAAYNEKFF
TRBD1	TRBV5-6	-	TRBJ2-7	TGTGCCAGCAGCCCCGAGACAGGGGGCAGGGCCTACGAGCAGTACTTC	CASSPETGGRAYEQYF
-	TRBV7-2	few	TRBJ2-1	TGTGCCAGCAGCCAGGGGCCGGGGGATGAGCAGTTCTTC	CASSQGPGDEQFF
TRBD1	TRBV4-3	-	TRBJ2-3	TGCGCCAGCAGCCATAGACAGGGTCCTAGCACAGATACGCAGTATTTT	CASSHRQGPSTDTQYF
TRBD2	TRBV24-1	-	TRBJ2-1	TGTGCCACCGGCCGGCGGGAGTTCGACAATGAGCAGTTCTTC	CATGRREFDNEQFF
TRBD1	TRBV2	few	TRBJ2-7	TGTGCCAGCAGTGAGAGGGACAGGGACTTCTCCTACGAGCAGTACTTC	CASSERDRDFSYEQYF
-	TRBV27	-	TRBJ1-5	TGTGCCAGCATGCCGGGAGGGGTGAGCAATCAGCCCCAGCATTTT	CASMPGGVSNQPQHF
-	TRBV29-1	few	TRBJ2-1	TGCAGCGTTGAGCCTACTAGCTCCTACAATGAGCAGTTCTTC	CSVEPTSSYNEQFF
-	TRBV12-3/TRBV12-4	-	TRBJ2-3	TGTGCCAGCAGACATCAAGGGGTAGATACGCAGTATTTT	CASRHQGVDTQYF
TRBD1	TRBV30	many	TRBJ1-1	TGTGCCTGGAGTGTGACAGGGGAAGGACAAGCTTTCTTT	CAWSVTGEGQAFF
-	TRBV18	few	TRBJ2-1	TGTGCCAGCTCACTTACAGGATACGATGAGCAGTTCTTC	CASSLTGYDEQFF
TRBD2	TRBV11-2	-	TRBJ2-1	TGTGCCAGCAGCTTAAGCGGGAGAGGCTACAATGAGCAGTTCTTC	CASSLSGRGYNEQFF
-	TRBV20-1	few	TRBJ2-1	TGCAGTGCTAGAGGATTCGCCGGGAATGAGCAGTTCTTC	CSARGFAGNEQFF
-	TRBV4-3	-	TRBJ2-2	TGCGCCAGCAGCCCGACCGGGGAGAGCACCGGGGAGCTGTTTTTT	CASSPTGESTGELFF
-	TRBV27	-	TRBJ2-3	TGTGCCAGCAGTTTGGGGGGCTGGACAGATACGCAGTATTTT	CASSLGGWTDTQYF
-	TRBV20-1	many	TRBJ2-2	TGCAGTGCTAGAGGCCAGGGTGACACCGGGGAGCTGTTTTTT	CSARGQGDTGELFF
-	TRBV5-1	-	TRBJ2-1	TGCGCCAGCAGCTTGCGAGGGGGCAATGAGCAGTTCTTC	CASSLRGGNEQFF
TRBD1	TRBV6-5	many	TRBJ1-2	TGTGCCAGCAGGGGACAGGGGTTACACTATGGCTACACCTTC	CASRGQGLHYGYTF
TRBD1	TRBV6-6	-	TRBJ2-2	TGTGCCAGCAGTTACTCGCAAAGCGACAGGGGACGAACCGGGGAGCTGTTTTTT	CASSYSQSDRGRTGELFF
-	TRBV14	once	TRBJ2-4	TGTGCCAGCAGCCAAGTTGGCACACATCAGTACTTC	CASSQVGTHQYF
-	TRBV29-1	few	TRBJ2-5	TGCAGCGTTGAGGTGGGGGCCCAAGAGACCCAGTACTTC	CSVEVGAQETQYF
TRBD2	TRBV18	-	TRBJ2-1	TGTGCCAGCTCACCACCGAGCGGGAGATCCTACAATGAGCAGTTCTTC	CASSPPSGRSYNEQFF